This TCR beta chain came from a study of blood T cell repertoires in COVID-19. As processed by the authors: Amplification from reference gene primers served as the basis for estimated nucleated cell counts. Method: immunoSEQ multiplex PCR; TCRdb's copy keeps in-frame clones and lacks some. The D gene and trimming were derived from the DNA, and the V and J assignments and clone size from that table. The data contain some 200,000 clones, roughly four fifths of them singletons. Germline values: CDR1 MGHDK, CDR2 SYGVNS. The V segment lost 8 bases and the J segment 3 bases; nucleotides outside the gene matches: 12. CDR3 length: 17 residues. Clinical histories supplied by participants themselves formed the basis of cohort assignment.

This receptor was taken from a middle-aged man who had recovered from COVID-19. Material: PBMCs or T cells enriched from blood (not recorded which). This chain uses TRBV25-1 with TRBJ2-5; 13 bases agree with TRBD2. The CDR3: CASSSETLAGGEETQYF. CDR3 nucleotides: TGTGCCAGCTCTTCTGAGACACTAGCGGGAGGGGAAGAGACCCAGTACTTC.